The 9 T cell receptor beta chains below were found in one sample sequenced in a study of blood T cell repertoires in COVID-19. Profiling relied on immunoSEQ multiplex PCR, and the TCRdb table lists in-frame clones only, not all of them. The table includes about 300,000 clones, about 82% detected once. Sequencing was carried out using peripheral blood. The receptors were gathered from a woman between 45 and 60 years old with acute or convalescent COVID-19.

V gene TRBV6-6 combines with J gene TRBJ2-3; D is uncertain. V was clipped by 5 bases and J by 5 bases, with 5 bases between them. CDR1 and CDR2 (germline): MNHNY, SVGAGI (reference sequence). CDR3 length equals 11 residues. CDR3 in DNA: TGTGCCAGCAGTATCCAAGATACGCAGTATTTT. Its protein is CASSIQDTQYF.

This chain joins TRBV9 and TRBJ1-5; a weak D match, TRBD1 (5 bases). V was pared by 4 bases and J by 5 bases, with 13 bases between. The germline V gene encodes CDR1 SGDLS and CDR2 YYNGEE. The CDR3 is 14 amino acids. DNA for the CDR3: TGTGCCAGCAGCCTGGGTGACAGATATCAGCCCCAGCATTTT. As protein: CASSLGDRYQPQHF.

This clone was recorded only once. The chain is built from TRBV7-2 and TRBJ2-3, with 9 bases lining up with TRBD2. The trim removed 3 bases at V and 4 bases at J, leaving 5 bases unmatched. Germline V CDR1 and CDR2: SGHTA, FQGNSA. This CDR3 is 15 amino acids long. CDR3 sequence: CASSFRLAGSDTQYF. Written as DNA, the CDR3 is TGTGCCAGCAGCTTCCGTCTAGCGGGGTCAGATACGCAGTATTTT.

The count of this clone is one. The V and J genes are TRBV5-1 and TRBJ1-3, with D perhaps TRBD1 (6 bases). The ends were cut back, 2 bases at V and 1 base at J, with 7 bases in the middle. CDR1 and CDR2 from the germline V gene are SGHRS and YFSETQ. CDR3 size: 14 residues. The DNA for the CDR3 is TGCGCCAGCAGCTTAGGACAGTCTGGAAACACCATATATTTT. Amino acid sequence: CASSLGQSGNTIYF.

This chain connects TRBV6-1 to TRBJ1-4; D not resolved. Per the germline V gene, CDR1 is MNHNS and CDR2 is SASEGT. CDR3 length: 16 residues. V was cut by 1 base and J by 8 bases, with 17 bases left in between. CDR3: CASSEDVWRLGEKLFF. In DNA form, the CDR3 reads TGTGCCAGCAGTGAAGATGTATGGCGGCTTGGGGAAAAACTGTTTTTT.

This chain links TRBV29-1 with TRBJ2-1; tentatively, D is TRBD1 (6 bases). Trimming removed 3 bases at V and 4 bases at J, with 13 bases between. Germline V gene sequence: CDR1 SQVTM, CDR2 ANQGSEA. This CDR3 is built from 14 residues. The CDR3 sequence is CSVDSSDRYNEQFF. CDR3 DNA: TGCAGCGTTGATTCCTCGGACAGATACAATGAGCAGTTCTTC.

This chain joins TRBV7-2 and TRBJ1-6; the D gene is possibly TRBD1 (5 bases). The germline V gene encodes CDR1 SGHTA and CDR2 FQGNSA. The CDR3 loop spans 16 amino acids. Between the trimmed V and J ends, which lost 2 bases and 7 bases, there was a span of 15 bases. The DNA of the CDR3 is TGTGCCAGCAGCTTATTGGGCCGGGGGAAAAATTCACCCCTCCACTTT. Protein product: CASSLLGRGKNSPLHF. Complete variable domain (other parts from reference TRBV7-2 and TRBJ1-6): GAGVSQSPSNKVTEKGKDVELRCDPISGHTALYWYRQSLGQGLEFLIYFQGNSAPDKSGLPSDRFSAERTGGSVSTLTIQRTQQEDSAVYLCASSLLGRGKNSPLHFGNGTRLTVT.

CDR3 protein: CASIPRGGDEQYF. The DNA for the CDR3 is TGTGCCAGCATTCCCCGCGGGGGTGACGAGCAGTACTTC. The chain is built from TRBV12-3 or TRBV12-4 and TRBJ2-7, with 7 bases aligning to TRBD2. Losses at the gene ends were 7 bases for V and 5 bases for J; bases not matched to a gene: 8. The CDR3 consists of 13 residues.

The rearrangement uses TRBV4-1 and TRBJ2-7; 11 bases are shared with TRBD2. Germline V CDR1 and CDR2: MGHRA, YSYEKL. This CDR3 comprises 16 residues. The V gene end was trimmed by 4 bases and the J gene end by 5 bases; junction bases not matched to a gene: 10. Here the CDR3 reads CASSRGLAGSRDEQYF. The CDR3 bases are TGCGCCAGCAGCCGCGGACTAGCGGGTTCTCGGGACGAGCAGTACTTC.